A selection of T cell receptor beta chains follows, all from one sample in a study of T cell responses to AZD1222 COVID-19 vaccine. The protocol was immunoSEQ multiplex PCR, while the TCRdb copy is restricted to in-frame clones and leaves out a portion. Of about 66,000 clones in the sample, more than 65% were seen once. The specimen was peripheral blood, collected on day 0 of MenACWY control vaccination. The receptors derive from an adult in good health. Each CDR3 is given without its conserved first and last residue. Each record gives: J gene, V gene, D gene, CDR3 protein. The D gene is left open where the match is weak.

j_gene: TRBJ2-1
v_gene: TRBV6-5
d_gene: TRBD1
CDR3aa: ASSYDRARAEQF

j_gene: TRBJ1-2
v_gene: TRBV4-1
d_gene: -
CDR3aa: ASSQDKAGNYGYT

j_gene: TRBJ2-2
v_gene: TRBV5-8
d_gene: -
CDR3aa: ASSSTLAPTGELF

j_gene: TRBJ2-5
v_gene: TRBV5-1
d_gene: -
CDR3aa: ASSLGSPQETQY

j_gene: TRBJ2-7
v_gene: TRBV9
d_gene: -
CDR3aa: ASSAQQGGGYEQY

j_gene: TRBJ2-7
v_gene: TRBV11-2
d_gene: -
CDR3aa: ASSLVASGHEQY

j_gene: TRBJ2-2
v_gene: TRBV19
d_gene: TRBD2
CDR3aa: ASSRPSGYTGELF

j_gene: TRBJ2-7
v_gene: TRBV10-1
d_gene: TRBD1
CDR3aa: ASSSGGTYEQY

j_gene: TRBJ1-1
v_gene: TRBV10-3
d_gene: -
CDR3aa: AISGRVYSEAF

j_gene: TRBJ2-4
v_gene: TRBV2
d_gene: TRBD1
CDR3aa: ASSLTGTLAKNIQY

j_gene: TRBJ2-1
v_gene: TRBV2
d_gene: -
CDR3aa: ASSSTLAREQF

j_gene: TRBJ1-5
v_gene: TRBV7-6
d_gene: -
CDR3aa: ASSQDTAGQPQH

j_gene: TRBJ1-2
v_gene: TRBV6-1
d_gene: -
CDR3aa: ASSEGWVRGGYGYT

j_gene: TRBJ1-1
v_gene: TRBV29-1
d_gene: TRBD1
CDR3aa: SVTTGLGTEAF

j_gene: TRBJ1-3
v_gene: TRBV5-4
d_gene: -
CDR3aa: ASSFSGAGNTIY

j_gene: TRBJ2-1
v_gene: TRBV11-1
d_gene: -
CDR3aa: ASSRRSSGVYNEQF

j_gene: TRBJ1-2
v_gene: TRBV10-3
d_gene: -
CDR3aa: AISEGSLNYGYT

j_gene: TRBJ1-1
v_gene: TRBV7-2
d_gene: TRBD1
CDR3aa: ASSPLDREATEAF

j_gene: TRBJ2-1
v_gene: TRBV5-6
d_gene: -
CDR3aa: ASSLVSAAEQF

j_gene: TRBJ2-2
v_gene: TRBV11-3
d_gene: TRBD2
CDR3aa: ATLVGGGGASGELF

j_gene: TRBJ2-5
v_gene: TRBV6-5
d_gene: -
CDR3aa: ASSNLGTLGETQY

j_gene: TRBJ1-2
v_gene: TRBV19
d_gene: -
CDR3aa: ASSPLDTGTTPYGYT

j_gene: TRBJ1-6
v_gene: TRBV6-5
d_gene: -
CDR3aa: ASSSGTGPHSPLH

j_gene: TRBJ2-3
v_gene: TRBV6-1
d_gene: -
CDR3aa: ASSEALGRSTDTQY

j_gene: TRBJ2-3
v_gene: TRBV10-3
d_gene: -
CDR3aa: AIGAGRTDTQY

j_gene: TRBJ2-2
v_gene: TRBV3-1/TRBV3-2
d_gene: -
CDR3aa: ASSQRRGTGELF

j_gene: TRBJ2-1
v_gene: TRBV4-2
d_gene: TRBD2
CDR3aa: ASSQDGAGGFNEQF

j_gene: TRBJ1-1
v_gene: TRBV5-1
d_gene: TRBD1
CDR3aa: ASSSQGGGTEAF

j_gene: TRBJ1-2
v_gene: TRBV24-1
d_gene: -
CDR3aa: ATSDFGGGGYT

j_gene: TRBJ2-5
v_gene: TRBV6-2/TRBV6-3
d_gene: -
CDR3aa: ASSYRGYQETQY

j_gene: TRBJ2-7
v_gene: TRBV30
d_gene: TRBD2
CDR3aa: AGTSGYEQY

j_gene: TRBJ2-1
v_gene: TRBV7-9
d_gene: TRBD1
CDR3aa: ASSPEGASYNEQF

j_gene: TRBJ1-1
v_gene: TRBV28
d_gene: -
CDR3aa: ASSLAEAF

j_gene: TRBJ2-1
v_gene: TRBV7-2
d_gene: -
CDR3aa: ASSLQGGEVGEQF

j_gene: TRBJ1-5
v_gene: TRBV3-1/TRBV3-2
d_gene: -
CDR3aa: ASSQGRGNQPQH

j_gene: TRBJ1-2
v_gene: TRBV30
d_gene: -
CDR3aa: AWSVLNYGYT

j_gene: TRBJ2-7
v_gene: TRBV12-3/TRBV12-4
d_gene: TRBD1
CDR3aa: ASSLGQGDEQY

j_gene: TRBJ1-1
v_gene: TRBV5-1
d_gene: -
CDR3aa: ASSLMGNGGTEAF

j_gene: TRBJ1-3
v_gene: TRBV3-1/TRBV3-2
d_gene: -
CDR3aa: ASSQISISGNTIY

j_gene: TRBJ1-2
v_gene: TRBV14
d_gene: -
CDR3aa: ASSQAGPQGYT

j_gene: TRBJ1-6
v_gene: TRBV2
d_gene: -
CDR3aa: ASSLPRGSPLH

j_gene: TRBJ2-7
v_gene: TRBV7-2
d_gene: TRBD1
CDR3aa: ASSSTGGLYEQY

j_gene: TRBJ2-3
v_gene: TRBV6-4
d_gene: -
CDR3aa: ASSRKGDGTDTQY

j_gene: TRBJ2-3
v_gene: TRBV7-3
d_gene: TRBD2
CDR3aa: ASSLMGGIDTQY

j_gene: TRBJ2-7
v_gene: TRBV19
d_gene: TRBD1
CDR3aa: ASSIPLGQGGYEQY

j_gene: TRBJ1-1
v_gene: TRBV2
d_gene: -
CDR3aa: ASSVGQVNTEAF

j_gene: TRBJ1-3
v_gene: TRBV2
d_gene: -
CDR3aa: ASSGEVQGPLTVSGNTIY

j_gene: TRBJ2-3
v_gene: TRBV5-1
d_gene: TRBD2
CDR3aa: ASSAPGLAGEGPVTQY

j_gene: TRBJ1-2
v_gene: TRBV5-4
d_gene: -
CDR3aa: ASSFRTSYGYT

j_gene: TRBJ1-3
v_gene: TRBV6-1
d_gene: -
CDR3aa: ASSDRSEGDTIY

j_gene: TRBJ2-5
v_gene: TRBV13
d_gene: TRBD2
CDR3aa: ASSLSGGETQY

j_gene: TRBJ2-7
v_gene: TRBV27
d_gene: TRBD2
CDR3aa: ASSPRLAGEGEQY

j_gene: TRBJ2-1
v_gene: TRBV7-9
d_gene: -
CDR3aa: ASSSGGVQF

j_gene: TRBJ1-2
v_gene: TRBV5-8
d_gene: -
CDR3aa: ASPLGPPKSNYGYT

j_gene: TRBJ2-3
v_gene: TRBV7-9
d_gene: -
CDR3aa: ASSPEVPPVTQY

j_gene: TRBJ2-1
v_gene: TRBV7-2
d_gene: -
CDR3aa: ASSSRGYRDNEQF